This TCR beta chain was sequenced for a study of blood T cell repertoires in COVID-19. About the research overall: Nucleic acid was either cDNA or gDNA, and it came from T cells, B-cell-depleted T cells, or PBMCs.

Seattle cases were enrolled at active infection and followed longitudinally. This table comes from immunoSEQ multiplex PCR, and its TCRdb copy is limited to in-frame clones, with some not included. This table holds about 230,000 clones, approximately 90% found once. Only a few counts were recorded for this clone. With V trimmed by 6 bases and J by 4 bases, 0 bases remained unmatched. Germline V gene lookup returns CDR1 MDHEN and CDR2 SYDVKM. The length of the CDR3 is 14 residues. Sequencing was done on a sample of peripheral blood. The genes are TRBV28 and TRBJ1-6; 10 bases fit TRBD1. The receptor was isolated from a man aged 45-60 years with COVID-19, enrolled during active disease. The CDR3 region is CASRDRGYNSPLHF. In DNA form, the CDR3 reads TGTGCCAGCAGGGACAGGGGGTATAATTCACCCCTCCACTTT.